These T cell receptor beta chains were read from a single sample in a study of blood T cell repertoires in COVID-19. The protocol was immunoSEQ multiplex PCR, while the TCRdb copy is restricted to in-frame clones and leaves out a portion. This sample carries about 63,000 clones, around 80% of them seen once, and the ten largest clones take approximately 3.5%. The specimen sequenced was PBMCs or T cells enriched from blood (not recorded which). Receptors were obtained from a middle-aged woman with acute COVID-19. Each CDR3 is given with its conserved first and last residue. The D gene is left open where the match is weak. For some rows the clone size is stated as once, few or many, or as a class when expanded; others skip it.

J gene: TRBJ1-4; clone size: .; V gene: TRBV7-8; D gene: .; CDR3 protein: CASSLLRQRGNEKLFF; CDR3 DNA: TGTGCCAGCAGCTTATTGCGTCAGCGCGGTAATGAAAAACTGTTTTTT
J gene: TRBJ1-5; clone size: few; V gene: TRBV19; D gene: TRBD1; CDR3 protein: CASRPDRSIHQPQHF; CDR3 DNA: TGTGCCAGTAGACCGGACAGGAGCATCCATCAGCCCCAGCATTTT
J gene: TRBJ1-5; clone size: .; V gene: TRBV11-3; D gene: .; CDR3 protein: CASSLDARFAEEPQHF; CDR3 DNA: TGTGCCAGCAGCTTAGATGCTCGGTTTGCAGAGGAGCCCCAGCATTTT
J gene: TRBJ2-1; clone size: .; V gene: TRBV19; D gene: TRBD1; CDR3 protein: CASSQDRGAYNEQFF; CDR3 DNA: TGTGCCAGTAGTCAAGACAGGGGGGCCTACAATGAGCAGTTCTTC
J gene: TRBJ2-2; clone size: .; V gene: TRBV11-3; D gene: .; CDR3 protein: CASSFESGVGNTGELFF; CDR3 DNA: TGTGCCAGCAGCTTCGAGAGCGGTGTGGGGAACACCGGGGAGCTGTTTTTT
J gene: TRBJ2-2; clone size: .; V gene: TRBV9; D gene: .; CDR3 protein: CASSQGGVKSRAGELFF; CDR3 DNA: TGTGCCAGCAGCCAAGGAGGGGTAAAGTCGAGGGCCGGGGAGCTGTTTTTT
J gene: TRBJ2-2; clone size: .; V gene: TRBV6-5; D gene: .; CDR3 protein: CASSRTSGRELFF; CDR3 DNA: TGTGCCAGCAGTCGAACGTCGGGGAGGGAGCTGTTTTTT
J gene: TRBJ2-7; clone size: .; V gene: TRBV24-1; D gene: .; CDR3 protein: CATSATGSYEQYF; CDR3 DNA: TGTGCCACCAGTGCTACGGGTTCCTACGAGCAGTACTTC
J gene: TRBJ2-1; clone size: .; V gene: TRBV7-2; D gene: TRBD2; CDR3 protein: CASSLGLAGGNEQFF; CDR3 DNA: TGTGCCAGCAGCTTAGGACTAGCGGGAGGAAATGAGCAGTTCTTC
J gene: TRBJ1-2; clone size: once; V gene: TRBV11-2; D gene: .; CDR3 protein: CASSSGVYGYTF; CDR3 DNA: TGTGCCAGCAGCTCGGGGGTTTATGGCTACACCTTC
J gene: TRBJ1-1; clone size: .; V gene: TRBV6-5; D gene: TRBD1; CDR3 protein: CASKTGTGMTEAFF; CDR3 DNA: TGTGCCAGCAAAACGGGGACAGGGATGACTGAAGCTTTCTTT
J gene: TRBJ2-2; clone size: once; V gene: TRBV4-2; D gene: TRBD2; CDR3 protein: CASSQAGSGDTGELFF; CDR3 DNA: TGTGCCAGCAGCCAAGCGGGTAGCGGGGACACCGGGGAGCTGTTTTTT
J gene: TRBJ1-1; clone size: .; V gene: TRBV10-1; D gene: TRBD1; CDR3 protein: CASSRDRGAEAFF; CDR3 DNA: TGCGCCAGCAGCCGGGACAGGGGGGCTGAAGCTTTCTTT
J gene: TRBJ2-7; clone size: .; V gene: TRBV27; D gene: TRBD2; CDR3 protein: CASSPGLGFSEQYF; CDR3 DNA: TGTGCCAGCAGTCCAGGACTAGGCTTTTCCGAGCAGTACTTC
J gene: TRBJ1-6; clone size: .; V gene: TRBV11-2; D gene: TRBD1; CDR3 protein: CASSLGGTVYSPLHF; CDR3 DNA: TGTGCCAGCAGCTTGGGCGGGACAGTGTATTCACCCCTCCACTTT
J gene: TRBJ1-1; clone size: .; V gene: TRBV27; D gene: .; CDR3 protein: CASSFGSGNTEAFF; CDR3 DNA: TGTGCCAGCAGTTTTGGTTCAGGGAACACTGAAGCTTTCTTT
J gene: TRBJ1-1; clone size: .; V gene: TRBV7-9; D gene: .; CDR3 protein: CASRLTVNTEAFF; CDR3 DNA: TGTGCCAGCAGACTGACAGTTAACACTGAAGCTTTCTTT
J gene: TRBJ1-5; clone size: .; V gene: TRBV5-1; D gene: .; CDR3 protein: CASSLGPGIGQPQHF; CDR3 DNA: TGCGCCAGCAGCTTGGGTCCGGGGATAGGGCAGCCCCAGCATTTT
J gene: TRBJ2-1; clone size: .; V gene: TRBV7-9; D gene: TRBD2; CDR3 protein: CASSSQTSGGHNEQFF; CDR3 DNA: TGTGCCAGCAGCTCCCAGACTAGCGGGGGGCACAATGAGCAGTTCTTC
J gene: TRBJ1-4; clone size: .; V gene: TRBV28; D gene: .; CDR3 protein: CASSLIRRELFF; CDR3 DNA: TGTGCCAGCAGTTTAATTAGGCGGGAACTGTTTTTT
J gene: TRBJ1-5; clone size: .; V gene: TRBV10-3; D gene: .; CDR3 protein: CAISETPNQPQHF; CDR3 DNA: TGTGCCATCAGTGAGACACCCAATCAGCCCCAGCATTTT
J gene: TRBJ2-1; clone size: many; V gene: TRBV11-2; D gene: .; CDR3 protein: CASSLGAGEQFF; CDR3 DNA: TGTGCCAGCAGCTTAGGAGCGGGTGAGCAGTTCTTC
J gene: TRBJ2-1; clone size: few; V gene: TRBV7-9; D gene: TRBD1; CDR3 protein: CASSLRDRGRDEQFF; CDR3 DNA: TGTGCCAGCAGTCTCCGGGACAGGGGTAGGGATGAGCAGTTCTTC
J gene: TRBJ1-4; clone size: .; V gene: TRBV3-1/TRBV3-2; D gene: .; CDR3 protein: CASGQRTDNEKLFF; CDR3 DNA: TGTGCCAGCGGCCAGCGGACAGACAATGAAAAACTGTTTTTT
J gene: TRBJ1-4; clone size: .; V gene: TRBV5-1; D gene: .; CDR3 protein: CASSPGRSHGEKLFF; CDR3 DNA: TGCGCCAGCAGCCCGGGGAGATCACACGGGGAAAAACTGTTTTTT
J gene: TRBJ2-1; clone size: .; V gene: TRBV19; D gene: TRBD2; CDR3 protein: CASSLLAGENEQFF; CDR3 DNA: TGTGCCAGTAGTCTACTAGCGGGGGAAAATGAGCAGTTCTTC
J gene: TRBJ1-2; clone size: .; V gene: TRBV29-1; D gene: .; CDR3 protein: CSVETGVGYGYTF; CDR3 DNA: TGCAGCGTTGAAACTGGTGTTGGCTATGGCTACACCTTC
J gene: TRBJ2-7; clone size: .; V gene: TRBV10-3; D gene: TRBD1; CDR3 protein: CAIATGIGSYEQYF; CDR3 DNA: TGTGCCATCGCGACAGGGATAGGCTCCTACGAGCAGTACTTC
J gene: TRBJ2-7; clone size: once; V gene: TRBV27; D gene: TRBD1; CDR3 protein: CASSLGQDYEQYF; CDR3 DNA: TGTGCCAGCAGTTTAGGACAGGACTACGAGCAGTACTTC
J gene: TRBJ1-5; clone size: .; V gene: TRBV28; D gene: .; CDR3 protein: CASSFGPRAQHF; CDR3 DNA: TGTGCCAGCAGTTTTGGGCCCAGGGCCCAGCATTTT
J gene: TRBJ2-3; clone size: .; V gene: TRBV28; D gene: .; CDR3 protein: CASSETGDFTDTQYF; CDR3 DNA: TGTGCCAGCAGTGAAACAGGGGACTTCACAGATACGCAGTATTTT
J gene: TRBJ1-2; clone size: .; V gene: TRBV5-4; D gene: .; CDR3 protein: CASSLDRTSYGYTF; CDR3 DNA: TGTGCCAGCAGCTTGGACAGAACCTCCTATGGCTACACCTTC
J gene: TRBJ1-5; clone size: .; V gene: TRBV28; D gene: .; CDR3 protein: CASSLSGRGGNQPQHF; CDR3 DNA: TGTGCCAGCAGTTTATCCGGCAGGGGAGGCAATCAGCCCCAGCATTTT
J gene: TRBJ1-1; clone size: few; V gene: TRBV5-1; D gene: TRBD1; CDR3 protein: CASSLGTANYEAFF; CDR3 DNA: TGCGCCAGCAGCTTAGGGACAGCCAATTATGAAGCTTTCTTT